The clone carrying this T cell receptor beta chain occurred many times. Its antigen remains unidentified. This entry is derived from a study of T cell repertoires in cytomegalovirus infection. About the research overall: Public TCR beta signature analysis indicated the presence of both CMV infection and matching HLA type. Whole-study results and caveats: Cumulative frequency (of public TCR beta family members) identified carriers of CMV plus the relevant HLA. Ex vivo, HLA-C-restricted CMV-specific TCR beta clonotypes prevailed over the rest of the response.

TCRdb reprocessed the reads via MiXCR and lists one record per CDR3 protein. The sample lists some 400,000 distinct CDR3 sequences, approximately 31% occurring once. This CDR3 spans 14 amino acids. Trimming cost V 3 bases and J 2 bases, with 11 bases left between them. CDR1 is SGHAT and CDR2 is FQNNGV in the germline V gene. The sequence derives from a human donor in good health (CMV status not recorded). Some clones in this sample may be carry-over from other donors' samples. Sample: PBMCs. The chain links TRBV11-2 to TRBJ2-7; D is possibly TRBD2 (6 bases). CDR3 DNA sequence: TGTGCCAGCAGCTTTAGCGGCGGAACCTACGAGCAGTACTTC. Translation gives CASSFSGGTYEQYF.